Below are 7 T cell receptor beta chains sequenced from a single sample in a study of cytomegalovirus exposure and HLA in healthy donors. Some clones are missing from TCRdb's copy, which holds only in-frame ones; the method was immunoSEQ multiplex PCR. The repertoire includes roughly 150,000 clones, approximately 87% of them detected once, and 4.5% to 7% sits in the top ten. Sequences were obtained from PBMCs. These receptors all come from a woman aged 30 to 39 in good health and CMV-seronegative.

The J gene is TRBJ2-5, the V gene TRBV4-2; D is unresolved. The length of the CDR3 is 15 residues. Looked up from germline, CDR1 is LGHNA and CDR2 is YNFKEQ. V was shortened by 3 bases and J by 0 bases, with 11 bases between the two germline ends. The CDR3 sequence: CASSHSTEDQETQYF. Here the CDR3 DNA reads TGTGCCAGCAGCCATAGCACGGAAGACCAAGAGACCCAGTACTTC.

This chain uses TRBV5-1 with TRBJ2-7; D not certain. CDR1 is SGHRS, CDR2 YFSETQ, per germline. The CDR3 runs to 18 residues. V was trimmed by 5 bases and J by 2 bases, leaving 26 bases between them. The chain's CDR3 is CASSSNSMPRPSPYEQYF. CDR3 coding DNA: TGCGCCAGCAGTTCGAACTCGATGCCCCGACCCTCTCCCTACGAGCAGTACTTC. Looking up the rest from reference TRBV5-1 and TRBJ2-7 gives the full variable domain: KAGVTQTPRYLIKTRGQQVTLSCSPISGHRSVSWYQQTPGQGLQFLFEYFSETQRNKGNFPGRFSGRQFSNSRSEMNVSTLELGDSALYLCASSSNSMPRPSPYEQYFGPGTRLTVT.

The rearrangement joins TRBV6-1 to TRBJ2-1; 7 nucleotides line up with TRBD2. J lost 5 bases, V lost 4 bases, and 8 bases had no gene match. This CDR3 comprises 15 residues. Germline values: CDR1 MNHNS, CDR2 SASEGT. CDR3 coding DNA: TGTGCCAGCAGTGGAGAGCGGGGCAAAAACAATGAGCAGTTCTTC. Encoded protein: CASSGERGKNNEQFF.

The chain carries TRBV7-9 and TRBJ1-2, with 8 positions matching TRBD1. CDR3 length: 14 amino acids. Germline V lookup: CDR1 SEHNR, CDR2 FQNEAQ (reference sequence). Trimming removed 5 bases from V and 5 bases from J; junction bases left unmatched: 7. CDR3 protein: CASSIQGAVYGYTF. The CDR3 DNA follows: TGTGCCAGCAGCATTCAGGGGGCGGTTTATGGCTACACCTTC.

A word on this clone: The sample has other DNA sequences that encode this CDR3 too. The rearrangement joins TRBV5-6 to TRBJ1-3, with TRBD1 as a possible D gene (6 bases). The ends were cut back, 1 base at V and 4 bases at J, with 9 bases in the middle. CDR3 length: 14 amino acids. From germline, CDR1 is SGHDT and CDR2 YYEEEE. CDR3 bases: TGTGCCAGCAGCTTGTCAGGGGCCGGAAACACCATATATTTT. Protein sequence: CASSLSGAGNTIYF.

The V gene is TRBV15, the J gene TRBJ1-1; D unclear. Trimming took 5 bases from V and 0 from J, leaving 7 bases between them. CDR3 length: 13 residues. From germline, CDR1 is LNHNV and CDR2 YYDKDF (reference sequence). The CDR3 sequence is CATSGSLNTEAFF. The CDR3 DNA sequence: TGTGCCACCAGCGGGAGTCTGAACACTGAAGCTTTCTTT.

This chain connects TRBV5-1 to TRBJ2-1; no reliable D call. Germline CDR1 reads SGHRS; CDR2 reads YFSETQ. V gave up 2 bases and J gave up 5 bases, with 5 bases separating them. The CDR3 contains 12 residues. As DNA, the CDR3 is TGCGCCAGCAGCTTACAAGACAATGAGCAGTTCTTC. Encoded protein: CASSLQDNEQFF.